This T cell receptor beta chain derives from a study of blood T cell repertoires in COVID-19. Turning to the study itself: Researchers got acute and convalescent COVID-19 samples from the United States, Italy and Spain. The cDNA or gDNA used as material had been derived from T cells, B-cell-depleted T cells, or PBMCs.

In Seattle, patients joined the study during active infection and were tracked longitudinally. Germline values: CDR1 SGHNT, CDR2 YENEEA. The CDR3 spans 15 residues. The V end was cut by 3 bases, the J end by 6 bases, with 14 bases between. Authors' data handling: Reference gene primer amplification yielded estimated nucleated cell counts. Sequenced by immunoSEQ multiplex PCR; TCRdb stores in-frame clones only, minus some. The D gene and trimming were derived from the DNA, and the V and J assignments and clone size from that table. The table lists around 400,000 clones, about 90% of them singletons. The chain employs TRBV11-3 and TRBJ2-2; D perhaps matches TRBD1 (6 bases). What was sequenced was peripheral blood. The sequence was obtained from a woman aged 25 to 39 with COVID-19, enrolled during active disease. Written as DNA, the CDR3 is TGTGCCAGCAGCTTCCGGGACAAGACTCCCGGGGAGCTGTTTTTT. Translating gives CASSFRDKTPGELFF.